This entry concerns a single T cell receptor beta chain. The specificity of this receptor is unknown. The record has no base qualities; no much larger clone is one base away. Library preparation employed the immunoSEQ multiplex PCR assay. A mixture of 60 forward primers for TCR Vbeta segments and 13 reverse primers for TCR Jbeta segments was used in the multiplex PCR. The CDR3 region of rearranged TCR beta genes was amplified from genomic DNA by a multiplex PCR assay. Amplified TCR beta libraries were sequenced as 87-base-pair reads on the Illumina HiSeq System. Per the authors' processing: A later analysis tallied roughly 78 million unique TCR beta chains across the 666 repertoires, and approximately 12 million of those chains were shared by two or more donors. Raw reads were error-corrected and collapsed into unique sequences with a nearest-neighbor algorithm that merged closely related sequences to remove PCR and sequencing errors. To assign V, D and J gene segments, CDR3 sequences were aligned to IMGT reference sequences. Each retained sequence needed at least a six-nucleotide match to both a V gene segment and a J gene segment. Rearrangements were called productive when the CDR3 lacked stop codons and stayed in frame with V and J; all others were non-productive. Following IMGT convention, CDR3 was defined as the stretch from the second conserved V-encoded cysteine to the conserved J-encoded phenylalanine. In an earlier analysis of 550 to 650 of the donors, sequences lacking an unambiguous match to a single V gene segment were excluded. In an earlier analysis of 587 of the donors, a V segment was called functional when productive rearrangements were above 56.7%, and segregating when the standard deviation between donors exceeded 5%. A statistical classification framework was built to diagnose cytomegalovirus status from the catalog of TCR beta chain sequences. In a later analysis, V and J genes were assigned by comparing TCR nucleotide sequences against IMGT/GENE-DB human TR gene sequences. Using the TCRdist pipeline, a later analysis assigned CDR3 sequences along with most-parsimonious VDJ recombination scenarios. In a later analysis, every TCR beta chain was defined by the combination of its CDR3 amino acid sequence and its V-gene family, and reads without a unique V-gene family were dropped. As a way to deal with suspected cross-contamination and a sequencing artifact, a later analysis dropped 640 or so nucleotide sequences that were highly shared and had low generation probability. For each public chain, a later analysis derived a clonal expansion index from normalized ranks of inferred template counts within each repertoire. Generation probabilities in a later analysis came from a VDJ recombination model fitted to out-of-frame rearrangements, and those results were checked against IGoR. In a later analysis, TCR-TCR, TCR-HLA and TCR-CMV co-occurrence was scored with hypergeometric tests, and a repertoire-size bias correction was applied to TCR pairs. To estimate false discovery rates, a later analysis permuted the HLA or CMV assignments 20 times. In a later analysis, co-occurring TCRs were grouped with DBSCAN, and TCRdist sequence similarity was added when clustering was performed within HLA-allele-positive subsets. For co-occurrence clustering, repertoires with fewer than 30,000 or more than 120,000 public chains were excluded, along with several repertoires with anomalous nucleotide sharing. The clones in this table, taken by TCRdb from immuneACCESS, are in-frame only. Not every clone is retained; where verified, under half of the shortfall comes from an unresolved V gene, and the cause of the rest is unknown. Clone size and the V and J calls come from that table; the DNA yielded D and trimming. In this sample the table shows about 100,000 clones, 76% of which occur a single time. Together, the top ten hold approximately 3.6% of the sample.

In total, roughly 670 healthy bone marrow donors made up the cohort. At the time of sampling, all cohort members were nominally healthy, though unrecorded immune exposures were likely present. The donor was CMV seropositive and was included in the group of approximately 310 seropositive cohort members. Every donor gave a peripheral blood sample, and the peripheral blood mononuclear cells from that sample were used for TCR beta sequencing. The Qiagen DNeasy Blood Extraction Kit was used to extract genomic DNA from the blood cell samples. The data are from a study of cytomegalovirus exposure and HLA in healthy donors (TCRdb year 2017). At the level of the whole study: According to an earlier analysis of 450 to 650 of the donors, 150 million to 200 million T cells yielded 90 million to 140 million unique TCR beta sequences and about 300 Gb of sequence data. An early release that covered approximately 600 HLA-typed donors contained approximately 300 gigabases of sequencing data and tens of millions of unique TCR sequences. The genetic ancestry cluster associated with self-reported Caucasian donors included around 76% of the 398 genotyped donors. The aim of the study was to test whether cataloging public T cell receptors could identify signatures of past pathogen exposure. Using immunosequencing, the study profiled T cell repertoires from about 650 subjects and related those repertoires to cytomegalovirus serostatus. Along with the roughly 700-subject first cohort, a separate validation cohort of over 90 different subjects was used. To predict cytomegalovirus infection status, the study combined high-throughput TCR immunosequencing, statistical association of individual TCRs with disease status, and machine learning. To study patterns of TCR occurrence, a later analysis re-analyzed previously published TCR beta repertoires from around 700 donors and added high-resolution HLA genotyping. The later analysis used no new phenotypic data to find candidate immune exposures, relying instead on TCR beta sequences and their occurrence across donors. An earlier analysis of approximately 500 of the donors applied high-throughput TCR beta sequencing to assess whether each TCR beta V gene segment acted as functional or pseudogenic. Alongside the repertoire data, information on donor age, sex, ethnicity and CMV serostatus was compiled. In a later genetic analysis, genome-wide SNP genotypes for about 55% of the roughly 700 donors were used, and that subset was treated as a discovery cohort. Every repertoire in the discovery cohort had been generated on one and the same sequencing platform. HLA typing included class I and class II loci at four-digit resolution. The number of typed donors differed by locus: about 629-640 for A, B, C, DRB1 and DQB1; roughly 510 for DQA1; 606 for DPA1; and 400 to 480 for DPB1. Four or five DR-DQ haplotypes were treated as single units for association and clustering because of strong linkage in the cohort. Among 300 to 450 genotyped donors of the cohort, an average of around 240,000 unique TCR beta nucleotide sequences were sequenced per donor, around 20% of them non-productive. Broader findings and caveats from the paper: Broadly in line with IMGT annotations, most TCR beta V segments showed up in productive rearrangements about 87% or about 30% of the time in an earlier analysis of around 600 of the donors. According to a later analysis, TCR association rates differed among HLA loci, with DRB1 alleles showing the most associated TCRs and HLA-C alleles showing the fewest. Because some donors lacked HLA typing at each locus, the association tests relied only on the typed subset. Most TCR sequences were seen in very few donors, while some public TCRs were found in many individuals. In this cohort, only TCR beta chains were sequenced, and detectable features were limited by the absence of alpha or paired-chain data. Correlated functional status among segregating V segments might be attributable to linkage disequilibrium, but an unknown experimental factor could not be ruled out. Most CMV-associated TCR beta chains appeared to be HLA-restricted in a later analysis, and the HLA associations seemed to be driven largely by CMV exposure. Several of the top co-occurrence clusters appeared to be linked to parvovirus B19, influenza, CMV and Epstein-Barr virus, according to a later analysis. Strong co-occurrence of HLA alleles, especially DR and DQ, made assigning TCR associations to individual alleles difficult. Because counts were too low, seventeen rarely observed V segments, including chromosome 9 orphons, were excluded from the earlier analysis of 587 of the donors. The sequencing pipeline was judged likely to have produced a cluster of highly shared sequence variants as a technical artifact. At a false discovery rate of 0.05, a later analysis linked about 16,000 TCR beta sequences to specific HLA alleles. The study listed 164 TCR beta chains as associated with cytomegalovirus. The authors suggested that the approach could potentially be generalized to other disease states and immunological phenotypes. According to a later genetic analysis, donors in an Asian-associated ancestry cluster had fewer N-insertions in productive TCRs than the approximately 700-donor mean. A few of the identified cytomegalovirus-associated TCR beta chains were confirmed in vitro to be specific for cytomegalovirus antigens. CMV serostatus was the only immune exposure information available for the cohort. Compared with equally common non-associated chains, HLA-associated TCR beta chains in a later analysis were more clonally expanded and had lower generation probabilities. Because the 87-base-pair reads could not distinguish some IMGT-functional V segments, including TRBV6-2 and TRBV6-3, those segments were excluded. Cytomegalovirus status was reported to be diagnosed by the classifier with high specificity and sensitivity in both the original and validation cohorts. A further reported finding was that TCR beta sequences accurately predicted the HLA-A and HLA-B alleles for most subjects in the first cohort. The presence/absence analyses assumed that sequencing depth was roughly uniform across donors, and that assumption may not be true. In a later genetic analysis, a missense DCLRE1C variant was associated with V-gene and J-gene trimming of TCR beta chains, and the association was replicated in an independent cohort.

The CDR3 spans 14 residues, from the cysteine through the phenylalanine. Only the CDR3 region is kept as DNA, spanning 42 bases read in frame from base 1. V was cut back by 2 bases and J by 3 bases, leaving a gap of 11 bases between them. Taken from the germline V gene, the CDR1 and CDR2 loops are MNHEY and SVGAGI. The sequenced sample was PBMCs. Recombination linked TRBV6-5 to TRBJ2-7; the D segment could be TRBD2, given 7 matching bases. The source of this sequence is a woman aged 50 to 60 in good health and CMV-seropositive. The DNA sequence follows: TGTGCCAGCAGTTACGAAGGGGGGGACTACGAGCAGTACTTC. It is translated as CASSYEGGDYEQYF.